This is a list of T cell receptor beta chains from one sample in a study of T cell responses to AZD1222 COVID-19 vaccine. The repertoire was sequenced with immunoSEQ multiplex PCR; TCRdb's copy has only in-frame clones and lacks some. The table lists some 120,000 clones, around 85% of them singletons. The input for sequencing was peripheral blood, taken on day 0 of AZD1222 vaccination. The source of these receptors is an adult in good health. CDR3s include the opening cysteine and the closing phenylalanine or tryptophan. Fields, in order: D gene, clone size, V gene, J gene, CDR3 protein, CDR3 DNA. The D gene is left open where the match is weak. The size field is filled for only some rows; it gives once, few, many or a size class.

-	-	TRBV2	TRBJ2-2	CASSELTATNTGELFF	TGTGCCAGCAGTGAATTAACAGCTACGAACACCGGGGAGCTGTTTTTT
TRBD2	few	TRBV30	TRBJ2-1	CAWRSPSGSLNEQFF	TGTGCCTGGAGATCGCCTAGCGGGAGTTTGAATGAGCAGTTCTTC
-	-	TRBV29-1	TRBJ1-1	CSVTGPMNTEAFF	TGCAGCGTAACCGGGCCCATGAACACTGAAGCTTTCTTT
-	few	TRBV11-2	TRBJ1-1	CASSSRTVEAFF	TGTGCCAGCAGCTCCCGGACAGTAGAAGCTTTCTTT
-	-	TRBV5-1	TRBJ2-7	CASSSRGGYEQYF	TGCGCCAGCAGCTCCAGGGGCGGGTACGAGCAGTACTTC
TRBD2	-	TRBV6-5	TRBJ2-1	CASSSRTSQWDEQFF	TGTGCCAGCAGCTCCCGGACTAGCCAATGGGACGAGCAGTTCTTC
-	-	TRBV21-1	TRBJ1-1	CASSKPPPKWNTEAFF	TGTGCCAGCAGCAAACCACCCCCAAAGTGGAACACTGAAGCTTTCTTT
TRBD1	-	TRBV3-1/TRBV3-2	TRBJ2-1	CASRGQGNNEQFF	TGTGCCAGCAGGGGACAGGGAAACAATGAGCAGTTCTTC
-	-	TRBV6-5	TRBJ1-1	CASSYSANTGAGEAFF	TGTGCCAGCAGTTACTCGGCAAATACCGGCGCGGGTGAAGCTTTCTTT
-	-	TRBV6-5	TRBJ1-1	CASSYPGTLNTEAFF	TGTGCCAGCAGTTACCCTGGGACACTGAACACTGAAGCTTTCTTT
TRBD1	-	TRBV12-3/TRBV12-4	TRBJ1-2	CASTDREGYTF	TGTGCCAGCACCGACAGGGAAGGCTACACCTTC
-	-	TRBV9	TRBJ2-3	CASSKTTSTDTQYF	TGTGCCAGCAGCAAGACCACTAGCACAGATACGCAGTATTTT
-	-	TRBV28	TRBJ2-1	CASRPQGLRNEQFF	TGTGCCAGCCGTCCACAGGGTCTGCGGAATGAGCAGTTCTTC
-	-	TRBV28	TRBJ1-5	CASSLGDGSNQPQHF	TGTGCCAGCAGTCTAGGGGACGGTAGCAATCAGCCCCAGCATTTT
-	-	TRBV24-1	TRBJ2-3	CATSETSSSDTQYF	TGTGCCACCAGTGAAACCTCTAGCTCAGATACGCAGTATTTT
-	-	TRBV20-1	TRBJ1-2	CSASQGRNYGYTF	TGCAGTGCTAGTCAAGGCAGGAACTATGGCTACACCTTC
TRBD1	-	TRBV28	TRBJ1-1	CASSLWTGLNTEAFF	TGTGCCAGCAGTTTATGGACAGGGCTGAACACTGAAGCTTTCTTT
-	-	TRBV4-2	TRBJ2-7	CASSQDLNYEQYF	TGTGCCAGCAGCCAAGACCTCAACTACGAGCAGTACTTC
-	-	TRBV6-5	TRBJ2-4	CASSPSRDTQNIQYF	TGTGCCAGCAGCCCATCCCGGGACACCCAAAACATTCAGTACTTC
-	-	TRBV28	TRBJ2-7	CASSKGGTPYEQYF	TGTGCCAGCAGTAAAGGGGGAACGCCCTACGAGCAGTACTTC
-	-	TRBV5-1	TRBJ1-2	CASSLSISNYGYTF	TGCGCCAGCAGCTTGAGCATCTCTAACTATGGCTACACCTTC
TRBD1	-	TRBV19	TRBJ1-5	CASSSDRGVRWPQHF	TGTGCCAGTAGTTCCGACAGGGGCGTGCGTTGGCCCCAGCATTTT
-	-	TRBV4-2	TRBJ1-1	CASSTRQTSRTEAFF	TGTGCCAGCAGCACACGACAGACCTCGAGGACTGAAGCTTTCTTT
-	-	TRBV6-6	TRBJ1-6	CASSYSSRGDSPLHF	TGTGCCAGCAGTTACTCGTCCAGGGGTGATTCACCCCTCCACTTT
-	-	TRBV6-1	TRBJ1-6	CASSEGRFGARSF	TGTGCCAGCAGTGAGGGACGATTCGGGGCCAGAAGCTTT
-	-	TRBV7-2	TRBJ1-3	CASSFGHGNTIYF	TGTGCCAGCAGCTTCGGACACGGAAACACCATATATTTT
-	few	TRBV19	TRBJ1-5	CASRVYEANQPQHF	TGTGCCAGTCGGGTTTACGAAGCCAATCAGCCCCAGCATTTT
TRBD1	-	TRBV6-6	TRBJ2-7	CASSGRTGSSYEQYF	TGTGCCAGCAGTGGGCGGACAGGGAGCTCCTACGAGCAGTACTTC
-	-	TRBV12-3/TRBV12-4	TRBJ1-1	CASSWQPSAYAFF	TGTGCCAGCAGTTGGCAGCCCAGTGCATATGCTTTCTTT
TRBD2	-	TRBV11-2	TRBJ2-7	CASSPWAISGRDYEQYF	TGTGCCAGCAGCCCTTGGGCTATTAGCGGGAGGGACTACGAGCAGTACTTC
-	-	TRBV3-1/TRBV3-2	TRBJ1-1	CASSQGRSATFF	TGTGCCAGCAGCCAGGGCAGGAGTGCGACTTTCTTT
-	-	TRBV19	TRBJ2-3	CASSAGDTDTQYF	TGTGCCAGTAGTGCAGGGGACACCGATACGCAGTATTTT
-	-	TRBV6-5	TRBJ1-2	CASSPSGGVGYGYTF	TGTGCCAGCAGTCCCTCGGGGGGCGTTGGCTATGGCTACACCTTC
TRBD1	-	TRBV24-1	TRBJ2-7	CATRDRTTDEQYF	TGTGCCACCCGGGACAGAACTACCGACGAGCAGTACTTC
TRBD2	-	TRBV3-1/TRBV3-2	TRBJ2-7	CASSQHNPRAGAYEQYF	TGTGCCAGCAGCCAACATAATCCGAGGGCGGGGGCCTACGAGCAGTACTTC
-	once	TRBV7-2	TRBJ2-2	CASSYGTSNTGELFF	TGTGCCAGCAGCTATGGGACCTCTAACACCGGGGAGCTGTTTTTT
-	-	TRBV13	TRBJ2-7	CASSSGTPAYEQYF	TGTGCCAGCAGCTCGGGGACACCAGCCTACGAGCAGTACTTC
-	-	TRBV18	TRBJ1-3	CASSQGAGNTIYF	TGTGCCAGCTCACAGGGCGCAGGAAACACCATATATTTT
TRBD1	-	TRBV5-1	TRBJ1-1	CASRPQGALGMNTEAFF	TGCGCCAGTAGACCCCAGGGGGCGTTGGGCATGAACACTGAAGCTTTCTTT
-	-	TRBV28	TRBJ1-5	CASSLVSLQPQHF	TGTGCCAGCAGTTTAGTCAGCCTACAGCCCCAGCATTTT
-	few	TRBV4-3	TRBJ1-6	CASSQEVGPLHF	TGCGCCAGCAGCCAGGAGGTTGGGCCCCTCCACTTT